Detailed here is one TCR beta chain. Its antigen is as yet unknown. The data stem from a study of regulatory T cells in long-lasting Graves disease. At the level of the study: Disease was considered persistent Graves' disease after over 5 years of antithyroid drugs (with positive TSH receptor antibodies). Study conclusions and caveats: Owing to a sample size that was small, accuracy may have been reduced.

Relying on iRepertoire HTBI primers and Arm-PCR of CDR3 regions, the team built TCR beta libraries. TCRdb itself ran the multiplex PCR reads through MiXCR, one entry per CDR3 protein. The sample has under 450,000 distinct CDR3 sequences, roughly 25% seen once. This sample's time point: persistent/refractory GD, antithyroid drugs over 5 years with positive TRAb. RNA extracted from PBMCs served as the sequencing template. Per the germline V gene, CDR1 is MNHNS and CDR2 is SASEGT. The CDR3 consists of 17 residues. V was clipped by 6 bases and J by 2 bases; unmatched bases: 10. The clonotype comes from a woman between 35 and 50 years old with Graves disease. Here the sequenced sample was peripheral blood mononuclear cells (PBMCs), taken when the disease was refractory, from a patient treated with antithyroid drugs. The V call is TRBV6-1, the J call TRBJ1-4; 9 bases line up with TRBD1. The CDR3 DNA reads TGTGCCAGCAGGGCCGGGACAGGGAAGGGGACTAATGAAAAACTGTTTTTT. This codes for CASRAGTGKGTNEKLFF.